This TCR beta chain was captured in a study of TIL therapy for anti-PD-1-resistant metastatic lung cancer. Study overall: Patients then received nivolumab; progressors got lymphodepletion, TIL and IL-2. Patients had a median age of around 56 years (range about 38-85). Most patients had lung adenocarcinoma; a handful of tumors were EGFR-mutant, two ALK-rearranged; half smoked currently or formerly.

With 0 bases removed from V and 2 bases from J, the gap between germline ends came to 4 bases. CDR1 MGHRA and CDR2 YSYEKL come from the germline V gene. CDR3 size: 13 residues. This was the immunoSEQ v3 assay. The repertoire was sequenced with immunoSEQ multiplex PCR; TCRdb's copy has only in-frame clones and lacks some. The sample shows under 55,000 clones, about 80% of them seen only once. The time point here: pre-treatment sample, taken before nivolumab and TIL therapy. Source: blood, taken at baseline. The clonotype was recovered from a woman aged 30 to 85 with non-small cell lung cancer. The rearrangement joins TRBV4-1 to TRBJ1-2; no reliable D call. The CDR3 reads CASSQDWNYGYTF. CDR3 sequence (DNA): TGCGCCAGCAGCCAAGATTGGAACTATGGCTACACCTTC.